The entry below describes one T cell receptor (beta chain). The CDR3 contains 18 residues. Germline CDR1 SEHNR, CDR2 FQNEAQ (reference sequence). V trimming: 1 base; J trimming: 3 bases; junction bases outside the gene matches: 12. The sample belongs to a study of blood T cell repertoires in COVID-19. For the study at large: Samples taken during acute and convalescent COVID-19 were collected in the United States, Italy and Spain. PBMCs, B-cell-depleted T cells, or T cells provided the cDNA or gDNA that made up the material.

Per the study methods: It was from reference gene primer amplification that nucleated cell counts were estimated. The protocol was immunoSEQ multiplex PCR, while the TCRdb copy is restricted to in-frame clones and leaves out a portion. From that table come the V and J calls and clone size; the DNA was used to work out D and trimming. The table shows 200,000 to 250,000 clones, with roughly four fifths occurring only once. This TCR was sampled from a man older than 75 with acute or convalescent COVID-19. The chain combines TRBV7-9 with TRBJ1-5; 7 bases are a match to TRBD1. Sequenced sample: peripheral blood. Here the CDR3 DNA reads TGTGCCAGCAGCTTAGTGGCAGGGGGGAACGGCATCAATCAGCCCCAGCATTTT. Translation gives CASSLVAGGNGINQPQHF.